A selection of T cell receptor beta chains follows, all from one sample in a study of Ad26.COV2.S vaccination and SARS-CoV-2 variants. TCRdb's copy holds only in-frame clones and misses some; the assay was immunoSEQ multiplex PCR. Of about 400,000 clones listed, roughly 90% were seen once; the top ten hold approximately 1.9%. The material sequenced was peripheral blood, taken in a trial of Ad26.COV2.S vaccine versus placebo. Receptors were obtained from a person aged 18-60 years who received the Ad26.COV2.S COVID-19 vaccine or a placebo. The CDR3 runs from the conserved cysteine through the conserved F or W. Each record gives: clone size, D gene, J gene, V gene, CDR3 protein, CDR3 DNA. The D gene is left open where the match is weak. A clone size is listed for some rows: how often the clone was seen (once, few, many), or a class if it is expanded.

few	-	TRBJ1-5	TRBV6-2/TRBV6-3	CASSTGRQPQHF	TGTGCCAGCAGCACCGGGAGACAGCCCCAGCATTTT
-	TRBD1	TRBJ1-1	TRBV7-9	CASRWDRGTEAFF	TGTGCCAGCAGATGGGACAGGGGAACTGAAGCTTTCTTT
-	-	TRBJ2-3	TRBV28	CASSRTSLTDTQYF	TGTGCCAGCAGCAGAACTAGCCTCACAGATACGCAGTATTTT
-	-	TRBJ2-7	TRBV27	CASSMTRGAEQYF	TGTGCCAGCAGTATGACTAGGGGCGCCGAGCAGTACTTC
-	-	TRBJ2-5	TRBV5-4	CASSPGGGVETQYF	TGTGCCAGCAGCCCCGGGGGCGGGGTAGAGACCCAGTACTTC
-	TRBD2	TRBJ2-5	TRBV28	CASLAGAETQYF	TGTGCCAGCCTAGCGGGAGCGGAGACCCAGTACTTC
-	TRBD1	TRBJ1-2	TRBV19	CASSMLGGGYGYTF	TGTGCCAGTAGTATGTTAGGGGGCGGCTATGGCTACACCTTC
-	TRBD2	TRBJ2-7	TRBV7-9	CASSPGLAGVRVSYEQYF	TGTGCCAGCAGCCCCGGACTAGCGGGAGTAAGGGTTTCCTACGAGCAGTACTTC
-	-	TRBJ2-3	TRBV2	CAGRGGQSTDTQYF	TGTGCCGGGAGGGGGGGCCAGAGCACAGATACGCAGTATTTT
-	TRBD1	TRBJ2-7	TRBV4-1	CASSQRADGQGAHEQYF	TGCGCCAGCAGCCAGAGGGCCGATGGACAGGGGGCCCACGAGCAGTACTTC
few	-	TRBJ2-2	TRBV6-5	CASSFAQDTGELFF	TGTGCCAGCAGTTTCGCTCAGGACACCGGGGAGCTGTTTTTT
once	-	TRBJ1-1	TRBV5-6	CASSSRTASNTEAFF	TGTGCCAGCAGCTCTCGGACAGCCTCGAACACTGAAGCTTTCTTT
-	-	TRBJ1-2	TRBV11-3	CASSPSGGRSYGYTF	TGTGCCAGCAGCCCTAGTGGGGGGCGCTCCTATGGCTACACCTTC
-	-	TRBJ2-1	TRBV12-3/TRBV12-4	CASWSGRYNEQFF	TGTGCCAGCTGGAGTGGCAGGTACAATGAGCAGTTCTTC
-	-	TRBJ1-3	TRBV5-1	CASSFASGRSSGNTIYF	TGCGCCAGCAGCTTCGCCTCGGGCCGAAGCTCTGGAAACACCATATATTTT
-	TRBD2	TRBJ2-5	TRBV9	CASSVSRTSGQETQYF	TGTGCCAGCAGCGTTTCACGGACTAGCGGCCAAGAGACCCAGTACTTC
few	-	TRBJ1-5	TRBV7-2	CASSFGIYQPQHF	TGTGCCAGCAGCTTCGGCATCTATCAGCCCCAGCATTTT
-	-	TRBJ2-3	TRBV7-2	CASSLGHTADTQYF	TGTGCCAGCAGCTTAGGGCATACAGCAGATACGCAGTATTTT
-	-	TRBJ2-1	TRBV2	CASSEALLASNEQFF	TGTGCCAGCAGTGAAGCGCTTCTGGCTAGCAATGAGCAGTTCTTC
-	TRBD2	TRBJ2-2	TRBV18	CASSPRTGPLAGDTGELFF	TGTGCCAGCTCCCCACGCACAGGGCCTCTAGCGGGAGACACCGGGGAGCTGTTTTTT
-	TRBD2	TRBJ2-1	TRBV10-1	CASSENLSGRGSYNEQFF	TGCGCCAGCAGTGAGAACTTAAGCGGGAGAGGTTCGTACAATGAGCAGTTCTTC
-	-	TRBJ2-1	TRBV7-3	CASSLATGLSSYNEQFF	TGTGCCAGCAGCTTAGCGACAGGACTATCATCCTACAATGAGCAGTTCTTC
-	-	TRBJ1-2	TRBV19	CASSIGPYDYGYTF	TGTGCCAGTAGTATTGGACCTTACGACTATGGCTACACCTTC
-	-	TRBJ1-5	TRBV7-9	CASSPGDTYQPQHF	TGTGCCAGCAGCCCAGGGGACACTTATCAGCCCCAGCATTTT
-	-	TRBJ2-2	TRBV24-1	CATSDLGRVGGELFF	TGTGCCACCAGTGATTTAGGCAGGGTCGGCGGGGAGCTGTTTTTT
-	-	TRBJ2-1	TRBV20-1	CSASFLGGTPTYNEQFF	TGCAGTGCTAGTTTCCTGGGGGGAACCCCAACCTACAATGAGCAGTTCTTC
-	-	TRBJ1-6	TRBV28	CASSFRGPYNSPLHF	TGTGCCAGCAGTTTTAGGGGTCCGTATAATTCACCCCTCCACTTT
-	TRBD2	TRBJ2-3	TRBV2	CASSGPGGRGLDTQYF	TGTGCCAGCAGTGGCCCGGGGGGAAGGGGCTTAGATACGCAGTATTTT
-	TRBD2	TRBJ2-7	TRBV4-2	CASSQEYGSGSYEQYF	TGTGCCAGCAGCCAAGAGTATGGTAGCGGGAGCTACGAGCAGTACTTC
-	-	TRBJ1-1	TRBV20-1	CSASPDPEKGAFF	TGCAGTGCTAGTCCGGACCCTGAAAAGGGGGCTTTCTTT
-	TRBD1	TRBJ2-7	TRBV29-1	CSVEETGQGAYEQYF	TGCAGCGTTGAAGAAACGGGACAGGGGGCTTACGAGCAGTACTTC
-	-	TRBJ1-1	TRBV18	CASSAGGPNTEAFF	TGTGCCAGCTCAGCCGGTGGGCCGAACACTGAAGCTTTCTTT
-	TRBD2	TRBJ2-1	TRBV6-4	CASSYRAGENNEQFF	TGTGCCAGCAGTTACCGCGCGGGAGAGAACAATGAGCAGTTCTTC
-	-	TRBJ1-5	TRBV30	CAWSQQGRQPQHF	TGTGCCTGGAGTCAGCAGGGGCGGCAGCCCCAGCATTTT
-	-	TRBJ2-3	TRBV5-1	CASSGGDTQYF	TGCGCCAGCAGCGGGGGCGATACGCAGTATTTT
-	TRBD1	TRBJ2-6	TRBV27	CASRKTGGSISGANVLTF	TGTGCCAGCCGAAAGACAGGGGGCTCCATTTCTGGGGCCAACGTCCTGACTTTC
-	-	TRBJ2-2	TRBV21-1	CASSKSRAHTGELFF	TGTGCCAGCAGCAAATCCAGGGCGCACACCGGGGAGCTGTTTTTT
-	-	TRBJ2-7	TRBV19	CASSSWSYEQYF	TGTGCCAGTAGTAGCTGGAGCTACGAGCAGTACTTC
-	-	TRBJ2-3	TRBV21-1	CASSKARGTSSTDTQYF	TGTGCCAGCAGCAAAGCTAGAGGGACTAGTAGCACAGATACGCAGTATTTT
-	-	TRBJ1-1	TRBV7-3	CASSSYGGFEAFF	TGTGCCAGCAGCTCCTACGGTGGGTTTGAAGCTTTCTTT